This T cell receptor (beta chain) was captured by sequencing in a study of shared clonotypes between healthy human individuals. Measured with immunoSEQ multiplex PCR; TCRdb has only the in-frame clones, and not every one. The data show under 1,100,000 clones, about three quarters seen once. V was trimmed by 6 bases and J by 6 bases, leaving 12 bases between them. This CDR3 has 13 amino acids. Per germline, CDR1 SNHLY and CDR2 FYNNEI. The chain combines TRBV2 with TRBJ2-1; D gene unclear. The sample was memory CD4+ T cells sorted from blood. Subset described: CD45RA-negative fraction. The sequence was obtained from a man in his late teens or twenties in good health. CDR3 loop: CASRQRPGNEQFF. CDR3 sequence (DNA): TGTGCCAGCAGGCAGCGCCCGGGCAATGAGCAGTTCTTC.